The rows below give T cell receptor beta chains drawn from one sample of a study of tumor-infiltrating lymphocytes in primary liver carcinoma. Each CDR3 protein is one row after TCRdb ran MiXCR on the multiplex PCR reads. The sample holds about 350,000 distinct CDR3 sequences, around three fifths seen once. Sequenced material: peripheral blood. These TCRs come from a man aged 40-49 years with primary liver carcinoma and hepatitis B virus infection. CDR3s include the opening cysteine and the closing phenylalanine or tryptophan. Fields, in order: D gene, J gene, V gene, clone size, CDR3 protein, CDR3 DNA. A D gene is named only where the DNA matches it firmly. Part of the rows lack a size; the others show once, few, many or a class for expanded clones.

D: -; J: TRBJ1-1; V: TRBV11-2; size: once; CDR3: CASSLVLAGMEAFF; DNA: TGTGCCAGCAGCTTGGTATTGGCAGGTATGGAAGCTTTCTTT
D: TRBD2; J: TRBJ2-3; V: TRBV4-2; size: once; CDR3: CASSQELALRADTQYF; DNA: TGTGCCAGCAGCCAAGAACTAGCGCTACGCGCAGATACGCAGTATTTT
D: -; J: TRBJ2-5; V: TRBV7-8; size: -; CDR3: CASSFPWEETQYF; DNA: TGTGCCAGCAGCTTCCCCTGGGAAGAGACGCAGTACTTC
D: -; J: TRBJ2-7; V: TRBV6-6; size: many; CDR3: CASSYLLIDRRGPVEKVHEQYF; DNA: TGTGCCAGCAGTTACCTCTTGATCGACAGGAGAGGACCCGTGGAAAAGGTCCACGAGCAGTACTTC
D: TRBD2; J: TRBJ2-7; V: TRBV11-2; size: many; CDR3: CASSSRGRGNEQYF; DNA: TGTGCCAGCAGCTCCCGCGGGAGAGGTAACGAGCAGTACTTC
D: TRBD2; J: TRBJ2-1; V: TRBV10-3; size: many; CDR3: CAISIGLAGGSEQFF; DNA: TGTGCCATCAGTATTGGACTAGCGGGGGGGTCGGAGCAGTTCTTC
D: -; J: TRBJ2-3; V: TRBV29-1; size: -; CDR3: CNVEMGVSTDTQYF; DNA: TGCAACGTTGAAATGGGAGTAAGCACAGATACGCAGTATTTT
D: -; J: TRBJ2-3; V: TRBV4-2; size: few; CDR3: CASSQEWRAGWRTDTQYF; DNA: TGTGCCAGCAGCCAAGAGTGGAGGGCGGGATGGCGCACAGATACGCAGTATTTT
D: -; J: TRBJ1-1; V: TRBV7-3; size: -; CDR3: CASSGDPTEAFF; DNA: TGTGCCAGCAGCGGTGACCCCACTGAAGCTTTCTTT
D: TRBD1; J: TRBJ2-1; V: TRBV11-2; size: -; CDR3: CASSFRGQGKNNEQLF; DNA: TGTGCCAGCAGCTTTAGGGGACAGGGAAAAAACAATGAGCAGCTCTTC
D: -; J: TRBJ2-7; V: TRBV11-2; size: -; CDR3: CASSLGGMGMEQYF; DNA: TGTGCCAGCAGCTTAGGTGGCATGGGTATGGAGCAGTACTTC
D: -; J: TRBJ2-1; V: TRBV11-2; size: -; CDR3: CASSPLYKNSGYNEQFF; DNA: TGTGCCAGCAGCCCCCTCTATAAGAATAGCGGATACAATGAGCAGTTCTTC
D: TRBD2; J: TRBJ2-5; V: TRBV11-2; size: many; CDR3: CASSLFAGGLQETQYF; DNA: TGTGCCAGCAGCTTATTTGCGGGAGGGCTCCAAGAGACCCAGTACTTC
D: -; J: TRBJ2-5; V: TRBV12-3/TRBV12-4; size: many; CDR3: CASSPGTAQETQYF; DNA: TGTGCCAGCAGCCCTGGGACGGCCCAAGAGACCCAGTACTTC
D: TRBD2; J: TRBJ2-7; V: TRBV5-1; size: -; CDR3: CASKTSGSHEQYF; DNA: TGCGCCAGCAAGACTAGCGGGAGCCACGAGCAGTACTTC
D: -; J: TRBJ2-5; V: TRBV5-1; size: -; CDR3: CASRLSWNDGLPQETQYF; DNA: TGCGCCAGCAGGCTGAGCTGGAATGACGGTCTGCCACAAGAGACCCAGTACTTC
D: -; J: TRBJ2-3; V: TRBV6-5; size: many; CDR3: CASRATYNTDTQYF; DNA: TGTGCCAGCAGGGCTACTTATAACACAGATACGCAGTATTTT
D: TRBD1; J: TRBJ2-7; V: TRBV7-9; size: -; CDR3: CASSQGQTHYEQYF; DNA: TGTGCCAGCAGCCAGGGACAGACTCACTACGAGCAGTACTTC
D: -; J: TRBJ1-2; V: TRBV5-5; size: many; CDR3: CASSLPPGARGYTF; DNA: TGTGCCAGCAGCTTGCCTCCGGGAGCGCGTGGCTACACCTTC
D: -; J: TRBJ2-7; V: TRBV11-2; size: -; CDR3: CASSLYFGTPSSYEQYF; DNA: TGTGCCAGCAGCTTATACTTCGGGACACCCAGCTCCTACGAGCAGTACTTC
D: -; J: TRBJ1-1; V: TRBV10-3; size: few; CDR3: CAISQGGSEAFF; DNA: TGTGCCATCAGTCAGGGAGGCTCAGAAGCTTTCTTT
D: TRBD2; J: TRBJ2-1; V: TRBV6-2/TRBV6-3; size: few; CDR3: CASSYSPAGVLPYNEQFF; DNA: TGTGCCAGCAGTTACTCGCCAGCGGGGGTCCTCCCCTACAATGAGCAGTTCTTC
D: TRBD2; J: TRBJ2-7; V: TRBV5-4; size: -; CDR3: CASSLDLAGVRHF; DNA: TGTGCCAGCAGCTTGGACCTAGCGGGAGTCCGGCACTTC
D: TRBD1; J: TRBJ1-5; V: TRBV30; size: few; CDR3: CAWRQGPNQPQHF; DNA: TGTGCCTGGCGACAGGGACCGAATCAGCCCCAGCATTTT
D: TRBD1; J: TRBJ1-5; V: TRBV12-3/TRBV12-4; size: -; CDR3: CASSLTGGNQRQHF; DNA: TGTGCCAGCAGCCTCACAGGGGGCAATCAGCGCCAGCATTTT
D: -; J: TRBJ2-7; V: TRBV12-3/TRBV12-4; size: many; CDR3: CASSFYGDEQYF; DNA: TGTGCCAGCAGTTTCTACGGGGACGAGCAGTACTTC
D: -; J: TRBJ2-1; V: TRBV14; size: many; CDR3: CASSQEVWDFTTYNEQFF; DNA: TGTGCCAGCAGCCAAGAGGTTTGGGACTTCACTACCTACAATGAGCAGTTCTTC
D: -; J: TRBJ2-1; V: TRBV11-2; size: -; CDR3: CASDLDRLAMGFF; DNA: TGTGCCAGCGACTTAGATCGGCTAGCGATGGGATTCTTC
D: -; J: TRBJ2-5; V: TRBV11-2; size: -; CDR3: CASSLVIWARANLQETQYF; DNA: TGTGCCAGCAGCTTAGTGATCTGGGCTAGGGCGAATCTCCAAGAGACCCAGTACTTC
D: -; J: TRBJ2-3; V: TRBV11-2; size: -; CDR3: CASSPLWMQYF; DNA: TGTGCCAGCAGCCCGCTTTGGATGCAGTATTTT
D: -; J: TRBJ2-3; V: TRBV12-3/TRBV12-4; size: many; CDR3: CASSFRGQDTQYF; DNA: TGTGCCAGCAGTTTCCGGGGCCAAGATACGCAGTATTTT
D: TRBD1; J: TRBJ1-4; V: TRBV12-3/TRBV12-4; size: many; CDR3: CASRFRQGINEKLFF; DNA: TGTGCCAGCAGATTTAGACAGGGGATCAATGAAAAACTGTTTTTT
D: -; J: TRBJ1-2; V: TRBV6-2/TRBV6-3; size: -; CDR3: CASSGQSYGYIF; DNA: TGTGCCAGCAGCGGACAGAGTTATGGCTACATCTTC
D: -; J: TRBJ2-2; V: TRBV28; size: -; CDR3: CASRDGTGELFF; DNA: TGTGCCAGCAGGGACGGGACCGGGGAGCTGTTTTTT
D: -; J: TRBJ1-2; V: TRBV29-1; size: many; CDR3: CSVTLGGDYGYTF; DNA: TGCAGCGTTACTTTGGGGGGAGACTATGGCTACACCTTC
D: -; J: TRBJ2-6; V: TRBV28; size: -; CDR3: CASSLSDFSGDNVLTF; DNA: TGTGCCAGCAGTTTATCCGACTTCTCTGGGGACAACGTCCTGACTTTC
D: TRBD1; J: TRBJ2-7; V: TRBV7-9; size: -; CDR3: CASSPGVTGGSYEQYF; DNA: TGTGCCAGCAGCCCGGGTGTGACAGGGGGCTCCTACGAGCAGTACTTC
D: TRBD2; J: TRBJ2-1; V: TRBV11-1; size: -; CDR3: CASSSRRLAGEDYEQFF; DNA: TGTGCCAGCAGCTCGCGCAGACTAGCGGGAGAAGACTATGAGCAGTTCTTC
D: TRBD2; J: TRBJ2-6; V: TRBV29-1; size: many; CDR3: CSVERAREGPGANVLTF; DNA: TGCAGCGTTGAAAGGGCGAGGGAGGGACCTGGGGCCAACGTCCTGACTTTC
D: -; J: TRBJ2-1; V: TRBV11-3; size: -; CDR3: CTGSIGPVNEQFF; DNA: TGTACCGGCAGCATAGGGCCTGTGAATGAGCAGTTCTTC
D: TRBD2; J: TRBJ2-3; V: TRBV28; size: few; CDR3: CASTVGLAGDSTQYF; DNA: TGTGCCAGCACCGTGGGACTAGCGGGAGACTCTACGCAGTATTTT
D: -; J: TRBJ1-5; V: TRBV10-2; size: -; CDR3: CATSDWWEGSNQPQHF; DNA: TGCGCCACCAGTGATTGGTGGGAAGGTAGCAATCAGCCCCAGCATTTT
D: -; J: TRBJ2-3; V: TRBV13; size: many; CDR3: CASSSVATDTQYF; DNA: TGTGCCAGCAGCTCGGTAGCCACAGATACGCAGTATTTT
D: -; J: TRBJ1-1; V: TRBV5-1; size: -; CDR3: CASSSGHPGNTEAFF; DNA: TGCGCCAGCAGCTCGGGACACCCTGGGAACACTGAAGCTTTCTTT
D: TRBD1; J: TRBJ1-2; V: TRBV28; size: -; CDR3: CATPRSGGPSNYGYTF; DNA: TGTGCCACCCCCAGGTCAGGGGGCCCTTCTAACTATGGCTACACCTTC
D: -; J: TRBJ2-1; V: TRBV14; size: few; CDR3: CASSQVRTVYNEQFF; DNA: TGTGCCAGCAGCCAAGTGCGGACAGTCTACAATGAGCAGTTCTTC
D: -; J: TRBJ2-2; V: TRBV11-1; size: -; CDR3: CASSSLGGELFF; DNA: TGTGCCAGCAGCTCCCTTGGCGGGGAGCTGTTTTTT
D: -; J: TRBJ2-3; V: TRBV6-5; size: once; CDR3: CASSYSDTGTLTDTQYF; DNA: TGTGCCAGCAGTTACTCTGATACCGGAACACTAACAGATACGCAGTATTTT
D: TRBD2; J: TRBJ2-7; V: TRBV7-9; size: -; CDR3: CASSFQGGTSVHEQYF; DNA: TGTGCCAGCAGCTTTCAAGGTGGGACTAGCGTCCACGAGCAGTACTTC
D: -; J: TRBJ2-7; V: TRBV6-6; size: -; CDR3: CASSLWLETYEQYF; DNA: TGTGCCAGCAGTCTCTGGTTAGAGACTTACGAGCAGTACTTC
D: -; J: TRBJ2-3; V: TRBV5-1; size: -; CDR3: CASSFHEITDTQYF; DNA: TGCGCCAGCAGCTTTCACGAGATCACAGATACGCAGTATTTT
D: -; J: TRBJ2-3; V: TRBV20-1; size: -; CDR3: CSARDMGRTDTQYF; DNA: TGCAGTGCTAGAGATATGGGTCGCACAGATACGCAGTATTTT
D: TRBD2; J: TRBJ2-6; V: TRBV11-1; size: -; CDR3: CASSSGSSGADVLTF; DNA: TGTGCCAGCAGTAGCGGGAGCTCTGGTGCCGACGTCCTGACTTTC